The rows below give T cell receptor beta chains drawn from one sample of a study of CD8 T cells in ankylosing spondylitis. MiXCR, applied by TCRdb to the 5' RACE reads, yields one record per CDR3 protein. The top ten clones hold about 3.6% of a sample with around 120,000 distinct CDR3 sequences, over 7% of them seen once. Input material: blood, either unsorted or a sorted T cell fraction (not recorded which). The receptors derive from a male donor with ankylosing spondylitis or in good health (not recorded which). The CDR3 runs from the conserved cysteine through the conserved F or W. Each record gives: clone size, D gene, J gene, V gene, CDR3 protein, CDR3 DNA. D genes are given only for firm matches. Size is stated for part of the rows, as once, few or many counts, or as a class when the clone is expanded.

many | TRBD2 | TRBJ2-1 | TRBV20-1 | CSARDSLAGRYEQFF | TGCAGTGCTAGAGATTCGCTAGCGGGCCGGTATGAGCAGTTCTTC
many | NA | TRBJ2-7 | TRBV7-2 | CASSSQGGVSVYEQYF | TGTGCCAGCAGTTCCCAAGGCGGAGTGTCGGTATACGAGCAGTACTTC
many | NA | TRBJ2-3 | TRBV20-1 | CSAPPGLRTDTQYF | TGCAGTGCTCCCCCAGGGCTCCGCACAGATACGCAGTATTTT
many | NA | TRBJ2-7 | TRBV20-1 | CSARQGGPPYEQYF | TGCAGTGCTAGACAGGGGGGTCCTCCATACGAGCAGTACTTC
many | NA | TRBJ2-3 | TRBV20-1 | CSARPGNPTTDTQYF | TGCAGTGCTAGGCCGGGTAATCCAACAACAGATACGCAGTATTTT
many | TRBD2 | TRBJ2-5 | TRBV5-6 | CASSFSIAGGSQETQYF | TGTGCCAGCAGCTTCTCAATAGCGGGAGGCTCCCAAGAGACCCAGTACTTC
many | TRBD1 | TRBJ1-5 | TRBV20-1 | CSASGGTGTNQPQHF | TGCAGTGCTAGTGGGGGGACAGGTACTAATCAGCCCCAGCATTTT
NA | TRBD1 | TRBJ2-7 | TRBV18 | CASSPQQLGQGVDEQYF | TGTGCCAGCTCACCACAACAGCTGGGACAGGGGGTGGACGAGCAGTACTTC
NA | NA | TRBJ2-1 | TRBV12-3/TRBV12-4 | CASSYETTYNEQFF | TGTGCCAGCAGTTACGAGACTACGTACAATGAGCAGTTCTTC
many | NA | TRBJ1-5 | TRBV27 | CASSPRTDHQPQHF | TGTGCCAGCAGTCCGAGGACAGACCATCAGCCCCAGCATTTT
NA | NA | TRBJ2-1 | TRBV20-1 | CSARATGRGYNEQFF | TGCAGTGCTAGAGCGACAGGGAGGGGTTACAATGAGCAGTTCTTC
NA | TRBD2 | TRBJ2-7 | TRBV14 | CASSHGTGGQYF | TGTGCCAGCAGCCATGGCACGGGAGGGCAGTACTTC
many | NA | TRBJ1-4 | TRBV18 | CASSPNSAKTDEKLFF | TGTGCCAGCTCACCAAACTCGGCTAAAACGGATGAAAAACTGTTTTTT
many | NA | TRBJ2-2 | TRBV12-3/TRBV12-4 | CASSPQYTGELFF | TGTGCCAGCAGTCCACAGTACACCGGGGAGCTGTTTTTT
NA | TRBD2 | TRBJ2-1 | TRBV20-1 | CSASGLAGSNEQFF | TGCAGTGCTAGCGGACTAGCGGGATCCAATGAGCAGTTCTTC
many | NA | TRBJ2-2 | TRBV6-5 | CASSRSAGELFF | TGTGCCAGCAGTCGTAGCGCCGGGGAGCTGTTTTTT
NA | NA | TRBJ2-7 | TRBV7-2 | CASSLYPLVYEQYF | TGTGCCAGCAGCTTATATCCACTAGTCTACGAGCAGTACTTC
many | NA | TRBJ2-5 | TRBV29-1 | CSTGPRGETQYF | TGCAGCACGGGGCCTCGCGGAGAGACCCAGTACTTC
many | TRBD2 | TRBJ2-7 | TRBV12-3/TRBV12-4 | CASSYSGRSYEQYF | TGTGCCAGCAGCTACAGCGGGAGGTCCTACGAGCAGTACTTC
many | NA | TRBJ2-5 | TRBV5-1 | CASSTGGGVKRGETQYF | TGCGCCAGCAGCACGGGGGGCGGCGTCAAGAGGGGTGAGACCCAGTACTTC
many | NA | TRBJ2-5 | TRBV9 | CASSSGFRETQYF | TGTGCCAGCAGCTCGGGATTCCGAGAGACCCAGTACTTC
many | TRBD2 | TRBJ2-1 | TRBV20-1 | CSATSGYNEQFF | TGCAGTGCTACTAGCGGCTACAATGAGCAGTTCTTC
many | NA | TRBJ1-1 | TRBV27 | CASSYDQGRTEAFF | TGTGCCAGCAGTTATGATCAGGGGAGGACTGAAGCTTTCTTT
many | TRBD2 | TRBJ2-3 | TRBV12-3/TRBV12-4 | CASSFFTSGITDTQYF | TGTGCCAGCAGTTTTTTTACTAGCGGGATCACAGATACGCAGTATTTT
many | NA | TRBJ2-1 | TRBV3-1 | CASSLETYNEQFF | TGTGCCAGCAGTTTGGAAACCTACAATGAGCAGTTCTTC
few | NA | TRBJ1-1 | TRBV7-2 | CASSTSRIHAEAFF | TGTGCCAGCAGCACCTCCAGGATTCACGCTGAAGCTTTCTTT
many | NA | TRBJ2-5 | TRBV20-1 | CSARHRETQYF | TGCAGTGCTAGACACAGGGAGACCCAGTACTTC
medium-sized | NA | TRBJ2-7 | TRBV29-1 | CSVGQFYEQYF | TGCAGCGTTGGACAGTTCTACGAGCAGTACTTC
NA | TRBD2 | TRBJ2-1 | TRBV7-4 | CACSLGLAGGNEQFF | TGTGCCTGCAGCCTCGGACTAGCGGGAGGGAATGAGCAGTTCTTC
few | NA | TRBJ2-3 | TRBV24-1 | CATSDPRDLSTDTQYF | TGTGCCACCAGTGACCCCCGGGACCTTAGCACAGATACGCAGTATTTT
once | NA | TRBJ1-4 | TRBV20-1 | CSAGEARGATNEKLFF | TGCAGTGCTGGGGAGGCACGAGGGGCAACTAATGAAAAACTGTTTTTT
NA | NA | TRBJ1-3 | TRBV4-3 | CASSQDGGYSGNTIYF | TGCGCCAGCAGCCAAGATGGCGGGTACTCTGGAAACACCATATATTTT
many | TRBD1 | TRBJ2-7 | TRBV7-8 | CASSASGTGPYEQYF | TGTGCCAGCAGCGCTTCCGGGACAGGGCCCTACGAGCAGTACTTC
many | NA | TRBJ1-4 | TRBV15 | CATASNVGNEKLFF | TGTGCCACCGCGTCAAACGTGGGTAATGAAAAACTGTTTTTT
many | TRBD1 | TRBJ1-5 | TRBV12-3/TRBV12-4 | CASRGGQGGYQPQHF | TGTGCCAGCAGAGGGGGACAGGGCGGGTATCAGCCCCAGCATTTT
NA | NA | TRBJ1-4 | TRBV16 | CASSQLRATVGNEKLFF | TGTGCCAGCAGCCAATTAAGAGCGACAGTCGGGAATGAAAAACTGTTTTTT
NA | NA | TRBJ1-2 | TRBV18 | CASSPGRAYGYTF | TGTGCCAGCTCACCGGGCAGGGCTTATGGCTACACCTTC
many | NA | TRBJ1-1 | TRBV5-1 | CASSLADSRGTEAFF | TGCGCCAGCAGCTTGGCGGACAGTCGTGGCACTGAAGCTTTCTTT
NA | TRBD1 | TRBJ2-3 | TRBV29-1 | CSVGQAQDTQYF | TGCAGCGTGGGACAGGCACAAGATACGCAGTATTTT
many | NA | TRBJ2-3 | TRBV5-1 | CASSLDRDPDTQYF | TGCGCCAGCAGCTTGGACAGGGATCCGGATACGCAGTATTTT